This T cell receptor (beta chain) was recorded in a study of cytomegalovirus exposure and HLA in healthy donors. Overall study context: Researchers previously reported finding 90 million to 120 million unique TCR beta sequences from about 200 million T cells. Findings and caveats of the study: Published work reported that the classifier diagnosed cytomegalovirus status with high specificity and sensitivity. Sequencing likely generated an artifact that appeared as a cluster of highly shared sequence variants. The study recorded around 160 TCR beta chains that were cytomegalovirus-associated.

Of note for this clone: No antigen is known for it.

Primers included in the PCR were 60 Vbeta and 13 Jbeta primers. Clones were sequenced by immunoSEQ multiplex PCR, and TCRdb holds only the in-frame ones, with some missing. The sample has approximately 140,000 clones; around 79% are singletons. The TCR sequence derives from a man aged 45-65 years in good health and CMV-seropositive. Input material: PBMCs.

This CDR3 reads CASSIQGTGYTF. CDR3 in DNA: TGCGCCAGCAGCATACAGGGGACTGGCTACACCTTC. The V and J genes are TRBV5-1 and TRBJ1-2; 7 nucleotides match TRBD1. There are 12 residues in the CDR3. The germline gives CDR1 SGHRS, CDR2 YFSETQ. V trimming: 4 bases; J trimming: 7 bases; junction bases outside the gene matches: 4.